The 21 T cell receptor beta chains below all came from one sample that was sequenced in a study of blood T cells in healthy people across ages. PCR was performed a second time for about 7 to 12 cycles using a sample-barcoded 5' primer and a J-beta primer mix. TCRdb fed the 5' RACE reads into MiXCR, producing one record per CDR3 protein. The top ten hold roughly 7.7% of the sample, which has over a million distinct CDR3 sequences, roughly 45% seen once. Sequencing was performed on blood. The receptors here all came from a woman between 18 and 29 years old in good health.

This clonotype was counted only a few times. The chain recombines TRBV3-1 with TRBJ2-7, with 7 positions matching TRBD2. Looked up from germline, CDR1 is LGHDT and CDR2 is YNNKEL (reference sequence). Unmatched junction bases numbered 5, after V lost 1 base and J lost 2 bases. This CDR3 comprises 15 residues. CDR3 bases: TGTGCCAGCAGCCAAGTTCCTAGCGGTACCTACGAGCAGTACTTC. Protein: CASSQVPSGTYEQYF.

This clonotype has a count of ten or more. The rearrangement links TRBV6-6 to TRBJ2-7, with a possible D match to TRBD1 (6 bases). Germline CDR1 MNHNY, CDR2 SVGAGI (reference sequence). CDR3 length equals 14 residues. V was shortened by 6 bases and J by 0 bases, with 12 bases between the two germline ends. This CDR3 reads CASSPRTDSYEQYF. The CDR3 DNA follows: TGTGCCAGCAGCCCCAGGACAGACTCCTACGAGCAGTACTTC.

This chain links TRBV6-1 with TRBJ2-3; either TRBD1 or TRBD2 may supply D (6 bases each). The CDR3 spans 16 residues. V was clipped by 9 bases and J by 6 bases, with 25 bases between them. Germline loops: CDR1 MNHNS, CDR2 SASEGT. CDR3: CASIPRGDPGSDTQYF. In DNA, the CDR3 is TGTGCCAGTATCCCTAGGGGGGACCCAGGGTCGGATACGCAGTATTTT.

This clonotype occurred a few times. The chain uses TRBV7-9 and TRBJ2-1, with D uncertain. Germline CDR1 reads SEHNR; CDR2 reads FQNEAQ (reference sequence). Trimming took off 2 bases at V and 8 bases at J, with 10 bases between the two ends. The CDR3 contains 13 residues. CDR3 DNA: TGTGCCAGCAGCTTATCTTACGGCGATGAGCAGTTCTTC. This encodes CASSLSYGDEQFF.

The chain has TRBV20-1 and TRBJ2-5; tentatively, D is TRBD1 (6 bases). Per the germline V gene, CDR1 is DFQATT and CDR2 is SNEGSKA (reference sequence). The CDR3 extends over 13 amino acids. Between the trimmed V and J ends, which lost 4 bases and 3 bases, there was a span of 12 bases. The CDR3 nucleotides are TGCAGTGCTACTACAGGGTTTGAAGAGACCCAGTACTTC. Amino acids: CSATTGFEETQYF.

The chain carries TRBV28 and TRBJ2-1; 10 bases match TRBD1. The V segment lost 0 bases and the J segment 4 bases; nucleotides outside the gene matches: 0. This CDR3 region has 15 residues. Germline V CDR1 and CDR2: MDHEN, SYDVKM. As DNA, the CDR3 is TGTGCCAGCAGTTTATGGGGACAGGGGTACAATGAGCAGTTCTTC. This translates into CASSLWGQGYNEQFF.

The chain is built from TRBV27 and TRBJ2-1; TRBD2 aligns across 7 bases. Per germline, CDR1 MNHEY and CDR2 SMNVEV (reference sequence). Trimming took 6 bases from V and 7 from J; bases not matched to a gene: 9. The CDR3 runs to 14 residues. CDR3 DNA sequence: TGTGCCAGCAGCCCTCTGGACGGGGGGAATGAGCAGTTCTTC. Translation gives CASSPLDGGNEQFF.

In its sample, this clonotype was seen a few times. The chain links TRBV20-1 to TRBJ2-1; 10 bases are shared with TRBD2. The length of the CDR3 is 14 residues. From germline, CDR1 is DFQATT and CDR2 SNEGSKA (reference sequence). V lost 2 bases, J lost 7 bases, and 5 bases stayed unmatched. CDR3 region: CSARTLAGANEQFF. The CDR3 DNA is TGCAGTGCTAGAACCCTAGCGGGAGCTAATGAGCAGTTCTTC.

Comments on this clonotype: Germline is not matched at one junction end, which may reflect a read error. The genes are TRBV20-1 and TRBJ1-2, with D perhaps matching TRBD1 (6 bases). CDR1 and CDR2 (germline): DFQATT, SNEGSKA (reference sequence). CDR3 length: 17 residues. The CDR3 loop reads CSTRGGPGNPSNYGYTF. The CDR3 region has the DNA TGCAGTACTAGAGGGGGGCCAGGAAATCCATCTAACTATGGCTACACCTTC.

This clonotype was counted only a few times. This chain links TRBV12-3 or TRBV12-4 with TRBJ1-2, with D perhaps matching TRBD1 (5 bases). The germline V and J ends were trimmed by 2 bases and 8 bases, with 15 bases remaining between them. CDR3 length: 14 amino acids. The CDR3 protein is CASSLTGPLSGYTF. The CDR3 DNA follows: TGTGCCAGCAGTTTAACGGGGCCATTGAGCGGCTACACCTTC.

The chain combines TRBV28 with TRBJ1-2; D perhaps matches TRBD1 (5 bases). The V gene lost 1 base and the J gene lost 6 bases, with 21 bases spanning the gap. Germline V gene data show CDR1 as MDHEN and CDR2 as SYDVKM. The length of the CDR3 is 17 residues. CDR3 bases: TGTGCCAGCAGTTTATATTCGTCGTTGGGGCAGGATAATGGCTACACCTTC. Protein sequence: CASSLYSSLGQDNGYTF.

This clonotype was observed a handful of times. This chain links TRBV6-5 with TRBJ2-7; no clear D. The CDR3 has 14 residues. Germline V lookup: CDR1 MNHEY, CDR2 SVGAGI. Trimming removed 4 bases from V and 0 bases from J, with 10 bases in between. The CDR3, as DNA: TGTGCCAGCAGTTTCGCCCGGGTCTCCTACGAGCAGTACTTC. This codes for CASSFARVSYEQYF.

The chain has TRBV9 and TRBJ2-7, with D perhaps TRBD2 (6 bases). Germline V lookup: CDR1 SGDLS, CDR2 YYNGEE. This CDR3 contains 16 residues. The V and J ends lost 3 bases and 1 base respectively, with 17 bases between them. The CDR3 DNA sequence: TGTGCCAGCAGCGCGACTGGGGGGAGTGCATCCTACGAGCAGTACTTC. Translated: CASSATGGSASYEQYF.

The DNA of the CDR3 is TGTGCCATCCGGACGGATTCTAACTATGGCTACACCTTC. It codes for CAIRTDSNYGYTF. The V and J genes are TRBV10-3 and TRBJ1-2, with D unresolved. Looked up from germline, CDR1 is ENHRY and CDR2 is SYGVKD. The CDR3 length is 13 residues. Trimming left V 8 bases short and J 0 bases short, with 10 bases between.

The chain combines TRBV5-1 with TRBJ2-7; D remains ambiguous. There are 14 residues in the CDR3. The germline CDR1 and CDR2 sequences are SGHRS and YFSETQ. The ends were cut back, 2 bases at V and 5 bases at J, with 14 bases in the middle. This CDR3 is CASSFQPSGDEQYF. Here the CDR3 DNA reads TGCGCCAGCAGCTTTCAGCCATCTGGTGACGAGCAGTACTTC.

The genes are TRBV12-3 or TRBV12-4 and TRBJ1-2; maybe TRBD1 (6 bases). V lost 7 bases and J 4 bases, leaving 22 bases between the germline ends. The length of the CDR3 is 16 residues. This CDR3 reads CASTPSPTGAFYGYTF. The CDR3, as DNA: TGTGCCAGCACCCCGAGCCCGACAGGTGCGTTCTATGGCTACACCTTC.

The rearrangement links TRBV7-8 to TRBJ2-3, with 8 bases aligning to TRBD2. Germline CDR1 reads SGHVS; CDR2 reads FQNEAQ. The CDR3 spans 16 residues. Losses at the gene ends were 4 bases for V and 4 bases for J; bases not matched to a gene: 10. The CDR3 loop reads CASSSGLGIWADTQYF. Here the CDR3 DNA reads TGTGCCAGCAGCTCGGGACTAGGGATTTGGGCAGATACGCAGTATTTT.

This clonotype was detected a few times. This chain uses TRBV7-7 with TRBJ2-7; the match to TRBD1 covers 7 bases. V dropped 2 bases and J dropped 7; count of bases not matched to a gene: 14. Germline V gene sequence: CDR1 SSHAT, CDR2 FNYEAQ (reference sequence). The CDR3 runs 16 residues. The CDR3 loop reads CASSLHQYRGFNEQYF. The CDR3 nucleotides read TGTGCCAGCAGCTTACACCAATACAGGGGATTCAATGAGCAGTACTTC.

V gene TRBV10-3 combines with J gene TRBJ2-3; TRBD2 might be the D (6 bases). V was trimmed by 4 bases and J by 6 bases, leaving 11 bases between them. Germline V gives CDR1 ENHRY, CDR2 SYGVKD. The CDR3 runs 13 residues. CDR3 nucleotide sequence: TGTGCCATCAGTGGGGGGGAGTCGGATACGCAGTATTTT. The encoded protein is CAISGGESDTQYF.

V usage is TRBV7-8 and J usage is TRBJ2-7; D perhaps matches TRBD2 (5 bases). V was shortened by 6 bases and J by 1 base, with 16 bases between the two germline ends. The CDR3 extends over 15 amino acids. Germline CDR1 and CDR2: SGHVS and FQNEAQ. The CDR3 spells CASSLGERYSYEQYF. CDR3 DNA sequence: TGTGCCAGCAGTTTGGGTGAGCGGTATTCCTACGAGCAGTACTTC.

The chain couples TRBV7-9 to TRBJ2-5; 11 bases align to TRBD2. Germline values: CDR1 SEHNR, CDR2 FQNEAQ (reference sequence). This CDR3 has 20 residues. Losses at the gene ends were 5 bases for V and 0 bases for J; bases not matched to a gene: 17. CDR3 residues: CASSPPETVTSGGNQETQYF. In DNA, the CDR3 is TGTGCCAGCAGCCCCCCCGAAACGGTCACTAGCGGGGGCAACCAAGAGACCCAGTACTTC.